A single sample gave rise to the 15 T cell receptor beta chains below, sequenced in a study of OX40 agonist ivuxolimab in advanced cancers. Library preparation was by the immunoSEQ multiplex PCR assay. Entries here come from immuneACCESS through TCRdb and include only in-frame sequences with V and J called. Some clones fail to appear in such tables; in the studies checked, an unresolved V gene covers under half of the shortfall, and the cause of the remainder is unknown. The table for this sample lists more than 65,000 clones; about 87% of them were counted only once. Of the sample, roughly 1% is held by the ten largest clones. Sequencing was performed on CD4+ or CD8+ T cells sorted from blood, taken in a trial of the OX40 agonist ivuxolimab. These receptors were collected from an adult with an advanced solid tumor such as melanoma, head and neck, liver or kidney cancer.

The chain employs TRBV6-1 and TRBJ1-5; D is undetermined. CDR1 MNHNS and CDR2 SASEGT come from the germline V gene. This CDR3 is built from 14 residues. The ends were cut back, 7 bases at V and 2 bases at J, with 12 bases in the middle. The CDR3 spells CASNALTGNQPQHF. The CDR3 DNA follows: TGTGCCAGCAACGCTCTAACCGGCAATCAGCCCCAGCATTTT.

The J gene is TRBJ2-7, the V gene TRBV6-6; D assignment may be TRBD1 or TRBD2 (5 bases each). The CDR3 is 15 amino acids. CDR1 is MNHNY and CDR2 is SVGAGI in the germline V gene (reference sequence). The ends were cut back, 7 bases at V and 2 bases at J, with 18 bases in the middle. Here the CDR3 reads CASTPGHAIAYEQYF. The CDR3 bases are TGTGCCAGCACCCCGGGGCACGCTATTGCCTACGAGCAGTACTTC.

The chain couples TRBV11-3 to TRBJ1-1; 7 nucleotides agree with TRBD1. Germline V gene sequence: CDR1 SGHNT, CDR2 YENEEA. Trimming took 6 bases from V and 3 from J; bases not matched to a gene: 13. The CDR3 contains 16 residues. Written as DNA, the CDR3 is TGTGCCAGCAGGAATAGGGACAGCGCAGTTCACACTGAAGCTTTCTTT. The encoded protein is CASRNRDSAVHTEAFF.

The chain recombines TRBV18 with TRBJ1-1; D perhaps matches TRBD1 (5 bases). CDR3 length: 15 amino acids. Germline lookup yields CDR1 KGHSH and CDR2 LQKENI. Trimming pared 3 bases from V and 4 bases from J, leaving 15 bases between. CDR3 sequence: CASSPSGESGTEAFF. DNA of the CDR3: TGTGCCAGCTCACCTTCGGGGGAATCGGGCACTGAAGCTTTCTTT.

Only a few counts were recorded for this clone. J is TRBJ1-2 and V is TRBV6-1, with D possibly matching TRBD1 (5 bases). V gave up 4 bases and J gave up 5 bases, with 11 bases separating them. CDR3 length: 13 amino acids. Germline CDR1 reads MNHNS; CDR2 reads SASEGT. The CDR3 protein is CASSVTQAYGYTF. In DNA form, the CDR3 reads TGTGCCAGCAGTGTGACACAGGCGTATGGCTACACCTTC.

The chain employs TRBV20-1 and TRBJ2-7, with D perhaps TRBD1 (6 bases). Germline CDR1 reads DFQATT; CDR2 reads SNEGSKA (reference sequence). V shed 6 bases and J shed 3 bases, with 9 bases lying between them. The CDR3 is 11 residues long. CDR3: CSATGIYEQYF. The CDR3 nucleotides read TGCAGTGCCACAGGGATCTACGAGCAGTACTTC.

The chain uses TRBV6-1 and TRBJ2-2; TRBD1 aligns across 7 bases. Looked up from germline, CDR1 is MNHNS and CDR2 is SASEGT. The CDR3 has 15 residues. With 4 bases clipped from V and 7 bases from J, the junction kept 9 bases outside the gene matches. In nucleotides, the CDR3 is TGTGCCAGCAGTGGATTTAGGGACAGAATCGGGGAGCTGTTTTTT. It yields the protein CASSGFRDRIGELFF.

The rearrangement joins TRBV5-6 to TRBJ2-7, with 8 bases identical to TRBD2. This CDR3 is built from 15 residues. The junction had 9 bases not matched to a gene; V was cut back by 5 bases and J by 2 bases. CDR1 SGHDT and CDR2 YYEEEE come from the germline V gene. Here the CDR3 reads CASRGVAGLPYEQYF. The CDR3 coding sequence is TGTGCCAGCAGGGGGGTAGCGGGACTCCCCTACGAGCAGTACTTC.

This clone is judged medium-sized. The sample carries other DNA sequences with the same CDR3. CDR3 loop: CASSQGGGSTDTQYF. The CDR3 DNA reads as TGTGCCAGCAGCCAAGGGGGCGGGAGCACAGATACGCAGTATTTT. The chain links TRBV4-2 to TRBJ2-3, with D perhaps matching TRBD1 or TRBD2 (5 bases each). The V gene's germline CDR1 is LGHNA and CDR2 YNFKEQ. This CDR3 spans 15 amino acids. Trimming removed 1 base at V and 0 bases at J, with 8 bases between.

The genes are TRBV5-1 and TRBJ1-4; D not resolved. CDR3 length: 16 residues. Germline CDR1 and CDR2: SGHRS and YFSETQ. Trimming left V 1 base short and J 0 bases short, with 10 bases between. The chain's CDR3 is CASSLQTSATNEKLFF. The CDR3 region has the DNA TGCGCCAGCAGCTTGCAAACGTCGGCAACTAATGAAAAACTGTTTTTT.

The CDR3 sequence is CASIATGNTIYF. Here the CDR3 DNA reads TGTGCCAGCATCGCGACCGGAAACACCATATATTTT. This chain joins TRBV28 and TRBJ1-3; D is ambiguous. V was pared by 7 bases and J by 4 bases, with 8 bases between. This CDR3 is built from 12 residues. Germline V gene lookup returns CDR1 MDHEN and CDR2 SYDVKM.

The rearrangement links TRBV9 to TRBJ2-7; 9 nucleotides match TRBD2. Germline loops: CDR1 SGDLS, CDR2 YYNGEE. This CDR3 region has 18 residues. V lost 2 bases to trimming and J lost 0 bases; unmatched junction nucleotides: 12. The CDR3 DNA sequence: TGTGCCAGCAGCGTGGGAACGAGCGGGGGGCTCACCTCCTACGAGCAGTACTTC. Translation: CASSVGTSGGLTSYEQYF.

V is TRBV5-1 and J is TRBJ2-3; D is ambiguous. The CDR3 has 15 amino acids. In germline, CDR1 is SGHRS, CDR2 YFSETQ. Deletions cut 2 bases from V and 2 bases from J, with 12 bases between. CDR3 coding DNA: TGCGCCAGCAGCTTCTCAGCACTACTCACAGATACGCAGTATTTT. Protein sequence: CASSFSALLTDTQYF. The full variable domain, rest sourced from reference TRBV5-1 and TRBJ2-3, is KAGVTQTPRYLIKTRGQQVTLSCSPISGHRSVSWYQQTPGQGLQFLFEYFSETQRNKGNFPGRFSGRQFSNSRSEMNVSTLELGDSALYLCASSFSALLTDTQYFGPGTRLTVL.

The chain uses TRBV11-3 and TRBJ1-2; D ambiguous. Germline assignment: CDR1 SGHNT and CDR2 YENEEA. The CDR3 is 15 amino acids. V gave up 5 bases and J gave up 2 bases, with 15 bases separating them. DNA of the CDR3: TGTGCCAGCAGCGTCCCCGGGCATGCGAACTATGGCTACACCTTC. Translated: CASSVPGHANYGYTF.

The V gene is TRBV4-1, the J gene TRBJ1-2; 7 nucleotides line up with TRBD1. The CDR3 is made up of 14 amino acids. Germline CDR1 reads MGHRA; CDR2 reads YSYEKL. V gave up 1 base and J gave up 8 bases; unmatched junction bases: 7. CDR3 in DNA: TGCGCCAGCAGCCAAGTGAACAGGGGTGGAGGCTACACCTTC. This sequence encodes CASSQVNRGGGYTF.